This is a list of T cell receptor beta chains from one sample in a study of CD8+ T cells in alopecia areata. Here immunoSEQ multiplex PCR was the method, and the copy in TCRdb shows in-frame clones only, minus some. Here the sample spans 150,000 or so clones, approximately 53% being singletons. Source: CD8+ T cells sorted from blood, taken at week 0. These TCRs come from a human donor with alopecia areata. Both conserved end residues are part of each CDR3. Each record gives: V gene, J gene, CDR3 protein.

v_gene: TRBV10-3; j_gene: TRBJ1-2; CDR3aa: CAISPRLAGENYGYTF
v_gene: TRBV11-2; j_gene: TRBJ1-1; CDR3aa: CASSLAGEGTEAFF
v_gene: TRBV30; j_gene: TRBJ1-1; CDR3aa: CAWSTGVETEAFF
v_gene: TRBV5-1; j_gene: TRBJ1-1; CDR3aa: CASSLDRATEAFF
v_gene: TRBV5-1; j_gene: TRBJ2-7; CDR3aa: CASSLGQGHEQYF
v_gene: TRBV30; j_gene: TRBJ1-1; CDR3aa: CAWVGSTEAFF
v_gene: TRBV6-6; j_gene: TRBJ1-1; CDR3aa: CASIVGRLNTEAFF
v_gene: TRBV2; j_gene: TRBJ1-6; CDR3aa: CASPRRAGSPLHF
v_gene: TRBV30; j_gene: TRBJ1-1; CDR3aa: CATHVGWNTEAFF
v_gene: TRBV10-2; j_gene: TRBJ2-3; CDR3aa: CASREVDTDTQYF
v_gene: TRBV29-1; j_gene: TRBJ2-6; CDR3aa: CSVEILGANVLTF
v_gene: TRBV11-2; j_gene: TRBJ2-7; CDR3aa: CASSLYDEQYF
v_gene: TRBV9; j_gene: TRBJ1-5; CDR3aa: CASSVGRGSNQPQHF
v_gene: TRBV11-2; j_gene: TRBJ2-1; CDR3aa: CASSLVIRGGYNEQFF
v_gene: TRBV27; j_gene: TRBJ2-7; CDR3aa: CASSLSEGGPKEQYF
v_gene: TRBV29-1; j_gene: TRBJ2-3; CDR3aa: CSGAGLADTDTQYF
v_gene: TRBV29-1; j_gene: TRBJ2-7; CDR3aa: CSVRRTPSSYEQYF
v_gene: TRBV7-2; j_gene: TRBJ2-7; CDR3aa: CASSLGSGIAYEQYF
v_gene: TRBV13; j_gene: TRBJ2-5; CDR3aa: CASTGREETQYF
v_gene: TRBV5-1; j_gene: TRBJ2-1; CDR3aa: CASRSGEGEYNEQFF
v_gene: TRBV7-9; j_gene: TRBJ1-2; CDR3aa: CASGGNYGYTF
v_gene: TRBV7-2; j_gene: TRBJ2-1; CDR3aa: CASSLEELNEQFF
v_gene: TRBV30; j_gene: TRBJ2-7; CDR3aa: CAWNQGAEQYF
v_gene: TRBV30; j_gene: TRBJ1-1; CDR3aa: CALTMNTEAFF
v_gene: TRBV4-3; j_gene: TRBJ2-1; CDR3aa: CASSQDRSSYNEQFF
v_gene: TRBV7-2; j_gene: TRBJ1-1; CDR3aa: CASSLGRVRSTEAFF
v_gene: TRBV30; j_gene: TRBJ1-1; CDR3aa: CAWSGGRGKTEAFF
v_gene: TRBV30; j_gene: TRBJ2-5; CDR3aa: CAWSGPALETQYF
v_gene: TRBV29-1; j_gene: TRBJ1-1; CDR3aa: CSVEEMTGWSRDTEAFF
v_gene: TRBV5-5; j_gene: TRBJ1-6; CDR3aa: CASSLDVGAPLHF
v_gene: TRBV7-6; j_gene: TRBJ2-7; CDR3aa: CASGTRSYEQYF
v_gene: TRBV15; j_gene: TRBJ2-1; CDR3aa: CATSRDGQGPYNEQFF
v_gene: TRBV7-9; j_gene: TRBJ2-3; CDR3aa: CASSGSTDTQYF